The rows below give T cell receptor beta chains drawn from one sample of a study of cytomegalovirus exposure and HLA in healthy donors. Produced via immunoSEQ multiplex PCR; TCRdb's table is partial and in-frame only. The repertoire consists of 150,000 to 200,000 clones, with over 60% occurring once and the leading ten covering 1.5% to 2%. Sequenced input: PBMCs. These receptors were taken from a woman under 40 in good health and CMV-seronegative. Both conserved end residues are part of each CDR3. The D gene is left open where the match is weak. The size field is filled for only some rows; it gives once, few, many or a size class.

CDR3aa: CASSFRAVQFF
CDR3nt: TGTGCCAGCAGCTTCAGGGCCGTGCAGTTCTTC
abundance: NA
j_gene: TRBJ2-1
v_gene: TRBV5-6
d_gene: NA

CDR3aa: CASTRGYLGAGAYDEQFF
CDR3nt: TGTGCCAGCACACGGGGGTATTTGGGAGCGGGAGCATACGATGAGCAGTTCTTC
abundance: NA
j_gene: TRBJ2-1
v_gene: TRBV27
d_gene: TRBD2

CDR3aa: CAAFEAQGNNYGYPF
CDR3nt: TGTGCCGCTTTTGAAGCGCAGGGAAATAACTATGGCTACCCCTTC
abundance: NA
j_gene: TRBJ1-2
v_gene: TRBV6-1
d_gene: NA

CDR3aa: CASSRRVSQETQYF
CDR3nt: TGTGCCAGCAGCCGTCGTGTTAGCCAAGAGACCCAGTACTTC
abundance: NA
j_gene: TRBJ2-5
v_gene: TRBV7-2
d_gene: NA

CDR3aa: CAIRAHEGEKLFF
CDR3nt: TGTGCCATCAGGGCCCATGAGGGTGAAAAACTGTTTTTT
abundance: few
j_gene: TRBJ1-4
v_gene: TRBV10-3
d_gene: NA

CDR3aa: CASSYGQGASPNEKLFF
CDR3nt: TGCGCCAGCAGCTATGGACAGGGGGCGAGTCCTAATGAAAAACTGTTTTTT
abundance: NA
j_gene: TRBJ1-4
v_gene: TRBV4-3
d_gene: TRBD1

CDR3aa: CASSGSGGPYNEQFF
CDR3nt: TGTGCCAGCAGCGGCAGCGGGGGCCCGTACAATGAGCAGTTCTTC
abundance: NA
j_gene: TRBJ2-1
v_gene: TRBV9
d_gene: TRBD2

CDR3aa: CASQASGEAYEQYF
CDR3nt: TGTGCCAGCCAAGCTAGCGGTGAAGCCTACGAGCAGTACTTC
abundance: NA
j_gene: TRBJ2-7
v_gene: TRBV19
d_gene: TRBD2

CDR3aa: CSVVREGGETQYF
CDR3nt: TGCAGCGTTGTGCGGGAGGGTGGGGAGACCCAGTACTTC
abundance: NA
j_gene: TRBJ2-5
v_gene: TRBV29-1
d_gene: TRBD2

CDR3aa: CASSLRRDSANTGELFF
CDR3nt: TGCGCCAGCAGCTTGCGCCGGGACAGCGCGAACACCGGGGAGCTGTTTTTT
abundance: NA
j_gene: TRBJ2-2
v_gene: TRBV5-1
d_gene: TRBD1

CDR3aa: CASSVGGRAYNEQFF
CDR3nt: TGTGCCAGCAGCGTAGGGGGCAGGGCCTACAATGAGCAGTTCTTC
abundance: NA
j_gene: TRBJ2-1
v_gene: TRBV9
d_gene: NA